The TCR beta chain described here comes from a study of blood T cell repertoires in COVID-19. Looking at the study overall: T cells, B-cell-depleted T cells, or PBMCs supplied cDNA or gDNA.

As processed by the authors: Amplification with reference gene primers provided the estimates of nucleated cell counts. Repertoires were generated with immunoSEQ multiplex PCR, while TCRdb's copy carries only in-frame clones and drops some. Clonal size and the V and J genes are those of that table, whereas D and trimming came from the DNA. This sample has approximately 300,000 clones, with approximately 89% found just once. Ages ranged from about 18 to 89 years, with residence in some 25 US areas. Participants reported their clinical history, and cohort assignment relied on those reports. The CDR3 loop spans 15 amino acids.

This clonotype was obtained from a woman aged 18-30 years who had recovered from COVID-19. Sequencing was performed on PBMCs or T cells enriched from blood (not recorded which). V is TRBV21-1 and J is TRBJ1-5; the table calls TRBD1, which could not be checked here. TRBV21-1 is a recognized pseudogene. The CDR3 DNA reads as TGTGCCAGCAGCAATAGTCCAGGGCCTAATCAGCCCCAGCATTTT. It specifies CASSNSPGPNQPQHF.